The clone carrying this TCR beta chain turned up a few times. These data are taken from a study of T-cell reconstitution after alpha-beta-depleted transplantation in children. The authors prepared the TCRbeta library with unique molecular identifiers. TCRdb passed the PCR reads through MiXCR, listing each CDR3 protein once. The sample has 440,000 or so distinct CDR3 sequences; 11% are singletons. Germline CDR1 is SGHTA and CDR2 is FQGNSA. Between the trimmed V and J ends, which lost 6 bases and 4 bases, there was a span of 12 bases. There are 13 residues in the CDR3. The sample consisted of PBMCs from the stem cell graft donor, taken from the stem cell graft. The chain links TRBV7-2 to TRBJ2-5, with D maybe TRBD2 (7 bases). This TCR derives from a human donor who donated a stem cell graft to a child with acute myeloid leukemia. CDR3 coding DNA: TGTGCCAGCAGGGATGGGGGGGCAGAGACCCAGTACTTC. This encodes CASRDGGAETQYF. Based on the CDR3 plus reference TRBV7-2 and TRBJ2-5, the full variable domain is GAGVSQSPSNKVTEKGKDVELRCDPISGHTALYWYRQSLGQGLEFLIYFQGNSAPDKSGLPSDRFSAERTGGSVSTLTIQRTQQEDSAVYLCASRDGGAETQYFGPGTRLLVL.